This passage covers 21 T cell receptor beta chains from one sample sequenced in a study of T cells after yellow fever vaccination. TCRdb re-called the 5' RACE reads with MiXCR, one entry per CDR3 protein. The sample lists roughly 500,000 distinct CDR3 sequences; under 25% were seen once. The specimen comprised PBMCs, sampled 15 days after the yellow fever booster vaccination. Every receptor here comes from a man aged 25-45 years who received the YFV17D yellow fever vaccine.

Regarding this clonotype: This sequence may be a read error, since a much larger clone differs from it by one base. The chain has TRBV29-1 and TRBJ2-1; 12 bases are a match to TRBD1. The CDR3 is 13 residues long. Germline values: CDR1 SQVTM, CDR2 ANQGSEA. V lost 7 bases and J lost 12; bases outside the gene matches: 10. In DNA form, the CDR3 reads TGCAGCGGAGCCGGGACAGGGGGCTATGGGCAGTTCTTC. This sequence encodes CSGAGTGGYGQFF.

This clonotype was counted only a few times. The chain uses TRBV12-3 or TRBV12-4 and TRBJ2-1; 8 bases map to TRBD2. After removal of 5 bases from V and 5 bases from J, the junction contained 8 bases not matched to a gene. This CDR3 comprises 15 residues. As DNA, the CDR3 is TGTGCCAGCAGTCCAGGGACTAGGGCTAACAATGAGCAGTTCTTC. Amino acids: CASSPGTRANNEQFF.

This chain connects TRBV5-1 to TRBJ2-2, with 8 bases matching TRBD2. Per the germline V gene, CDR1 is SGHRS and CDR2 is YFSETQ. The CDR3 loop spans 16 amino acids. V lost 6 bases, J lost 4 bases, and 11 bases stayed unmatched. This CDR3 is CASTESAGVFTGELFF. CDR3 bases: TGCGCCAGCACTGAGTCAGCGGGAGTTTTCACCGGGGAGCTGTTTTTT.

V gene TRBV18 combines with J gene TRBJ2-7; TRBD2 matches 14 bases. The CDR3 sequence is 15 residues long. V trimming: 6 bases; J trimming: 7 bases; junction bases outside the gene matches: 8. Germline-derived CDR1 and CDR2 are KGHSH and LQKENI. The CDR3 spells CASSVEGLAGEEQYF. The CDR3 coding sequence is TGTGCCAGCTCCGTTGAGGGACTAGCGGGAGAAGAGCAGTACTTC.

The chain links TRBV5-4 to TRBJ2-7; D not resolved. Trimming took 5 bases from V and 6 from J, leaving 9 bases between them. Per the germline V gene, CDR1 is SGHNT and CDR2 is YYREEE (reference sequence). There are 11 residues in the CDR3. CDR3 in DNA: TGTGCCAGCAGGGCTCTTGGCGAGCAGTACTTC. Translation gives CASRALGEQYF.

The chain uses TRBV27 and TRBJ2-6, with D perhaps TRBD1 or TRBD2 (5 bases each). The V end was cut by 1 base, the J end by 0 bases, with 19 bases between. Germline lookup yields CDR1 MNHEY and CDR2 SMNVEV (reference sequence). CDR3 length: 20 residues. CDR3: CASSLFPIGTASSGANVLTF. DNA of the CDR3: TGTGCCAGCAGTTTATTTCCCATCGGGACGGCTAGCTCTGGGGCCAACGTCCTGACTTTC.

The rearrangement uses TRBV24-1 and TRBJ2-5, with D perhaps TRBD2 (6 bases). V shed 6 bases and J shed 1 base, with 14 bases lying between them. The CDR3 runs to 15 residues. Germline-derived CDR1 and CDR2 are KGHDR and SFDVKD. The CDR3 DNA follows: TGTGCCACCAGTTCGAGCCGGGGGAGCCAAGAGACCCAGTACTTC. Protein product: CATSSSRGSQETQYF.

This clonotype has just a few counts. CDR3 coding DNA: TGTGCCACCAGCAGCCTACTACAGGGGAGGGGCGAGCAGTACTTC. Residues: CATSSLLQGRGEQYF. The gene calls are TRBV15 and TRBJ2-7; the D call may be TRBD1 or TRBD2 (7 bases each). This CDR3 is 15 amino acids long. Trimming pared 3 bases from V and 6 bases from J, leaving 18 bases between. In germline, CDR1 is LNHNV, CDR2 YYDKDF (reference sequence).

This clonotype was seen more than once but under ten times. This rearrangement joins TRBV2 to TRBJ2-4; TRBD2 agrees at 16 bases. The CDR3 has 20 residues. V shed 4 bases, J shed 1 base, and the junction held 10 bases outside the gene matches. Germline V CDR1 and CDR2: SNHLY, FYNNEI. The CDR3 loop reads CASSALGTSGRADAKNIQYF. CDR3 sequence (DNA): TGTGCCAGCAGTGCCCTTGGGACTAGCGGGAGGGCCGATGCCAAAAACATTCAGTACTTC. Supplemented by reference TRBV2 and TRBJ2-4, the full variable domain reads EPEVTQTPSHQVTQMGQEVILRCVPISNHLYFYWYRQILGQKVEFLVSFYNNEISEKSEIFDDQFSVERPDGSNFTLKIRSTKLEDSAMYFCASSALGTSGRADAKNIQYFGAGTRLSVL.

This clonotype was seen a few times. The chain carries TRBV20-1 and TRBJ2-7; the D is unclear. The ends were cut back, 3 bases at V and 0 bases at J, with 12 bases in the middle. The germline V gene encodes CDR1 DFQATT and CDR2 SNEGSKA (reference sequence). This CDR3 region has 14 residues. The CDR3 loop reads CSASGGLSSYEQYF. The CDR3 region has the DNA TGCAGTGCTAGCGGTGGCTTGAGCTCCTACGAGCAGTACTTC.

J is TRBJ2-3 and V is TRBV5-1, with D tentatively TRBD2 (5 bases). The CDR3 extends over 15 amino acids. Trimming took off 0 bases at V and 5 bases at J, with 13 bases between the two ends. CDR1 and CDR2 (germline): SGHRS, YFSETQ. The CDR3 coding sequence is TGCGCCAGCAGCTTGGAGGGAGCGAGAGGAGATACGCAGTATTTT. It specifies CASSLEGARGDTQYF.

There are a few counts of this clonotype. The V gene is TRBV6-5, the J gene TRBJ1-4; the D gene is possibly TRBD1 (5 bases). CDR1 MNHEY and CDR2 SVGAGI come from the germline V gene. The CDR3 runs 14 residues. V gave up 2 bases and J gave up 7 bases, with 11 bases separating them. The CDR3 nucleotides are TGTGCCAGCAGTTACAGGGGCCCCAGTGAAAAACTGTTTTTT. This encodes CASSYRGPSEKLFF.

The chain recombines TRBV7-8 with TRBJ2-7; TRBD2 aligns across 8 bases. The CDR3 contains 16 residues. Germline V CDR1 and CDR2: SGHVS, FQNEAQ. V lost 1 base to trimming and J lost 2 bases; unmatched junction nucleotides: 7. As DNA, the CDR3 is TGTGCCAGCAGCTTAGAGGCCGGACTAGCACCCTACGAGCAGTACTTC. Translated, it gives CASSLEAGLAPYEQYF.

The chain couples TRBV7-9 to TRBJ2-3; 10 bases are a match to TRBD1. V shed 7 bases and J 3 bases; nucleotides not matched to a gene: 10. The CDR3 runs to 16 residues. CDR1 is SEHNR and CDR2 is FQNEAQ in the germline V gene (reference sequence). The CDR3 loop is CASNSAGQGGTDTQYF. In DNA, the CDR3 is TGTGCCAGCAATTCCGCCGGACAGGGGGGAACAGATACGCAGTATTTT.

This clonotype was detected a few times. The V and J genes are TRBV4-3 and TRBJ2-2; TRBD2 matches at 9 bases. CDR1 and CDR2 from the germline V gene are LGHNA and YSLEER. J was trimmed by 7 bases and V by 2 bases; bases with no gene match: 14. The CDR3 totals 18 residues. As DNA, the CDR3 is TGCGCCAGCAGCCAAAGCGGAGCAGCGGGAGGCCTCTTCGGGGAGCTGTTTTTT. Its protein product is CASSQSGAAGGLFGELFF.

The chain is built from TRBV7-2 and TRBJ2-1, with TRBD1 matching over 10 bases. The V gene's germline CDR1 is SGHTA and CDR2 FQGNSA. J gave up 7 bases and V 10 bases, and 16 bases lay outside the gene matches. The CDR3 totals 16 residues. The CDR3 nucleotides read TGTGCCATAATACCCGGGGGGACAGGGGTTGAGAATGAGCAGTTCTTC. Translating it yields CAIIPGGTGVENEQFF.

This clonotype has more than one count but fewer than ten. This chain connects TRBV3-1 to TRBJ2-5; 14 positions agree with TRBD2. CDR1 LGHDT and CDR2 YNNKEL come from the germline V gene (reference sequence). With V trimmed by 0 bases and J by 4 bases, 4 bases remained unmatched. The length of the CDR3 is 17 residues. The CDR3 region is CASSQDGLAGGRETQYF. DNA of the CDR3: TGTGCCAGCAGCCAAGACGGACTAGCGGGAGGTAGAGAGACCCAGTACTTC.

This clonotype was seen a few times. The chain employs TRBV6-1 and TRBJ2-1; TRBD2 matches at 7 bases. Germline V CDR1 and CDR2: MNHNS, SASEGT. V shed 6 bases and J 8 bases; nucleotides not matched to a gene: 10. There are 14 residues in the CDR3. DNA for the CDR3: TGTGCCAGCAGGCGCGCGGGAGCTATGGATGAGCAGTTCTTC. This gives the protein CASRRAGAMDEQFF.

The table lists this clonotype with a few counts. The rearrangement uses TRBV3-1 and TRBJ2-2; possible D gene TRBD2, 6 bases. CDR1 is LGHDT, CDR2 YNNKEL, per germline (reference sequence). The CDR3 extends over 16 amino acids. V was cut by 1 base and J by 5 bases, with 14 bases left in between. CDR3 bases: TGTGCCAGCAGCCAAGCAACGGGAGTTTCTACCGGGGAGCTGTTTTTT. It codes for CASSQATGVSTGELFF.

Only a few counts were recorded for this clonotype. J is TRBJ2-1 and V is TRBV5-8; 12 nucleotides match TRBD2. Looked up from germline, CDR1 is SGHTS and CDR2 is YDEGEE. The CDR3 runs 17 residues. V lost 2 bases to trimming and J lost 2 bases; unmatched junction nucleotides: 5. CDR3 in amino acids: CASSLLAGGLTYNEQFF. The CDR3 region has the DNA TGTGCCAGCAGCTTACTAGCGGGAGGCCTAACCTACAATGAGCAGTTCTTC.

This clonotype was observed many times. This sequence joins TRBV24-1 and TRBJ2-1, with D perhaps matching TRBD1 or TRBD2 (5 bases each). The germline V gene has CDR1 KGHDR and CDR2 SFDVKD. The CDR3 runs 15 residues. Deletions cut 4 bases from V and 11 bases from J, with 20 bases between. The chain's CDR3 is CATSDGRDPFSQQFF. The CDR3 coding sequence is TGTGCCACCAGTGACGGCCGGGACCCGTTCTCACAGCAGTTCTTC.